The next 30 T cell receptor beta chains were all read from a single sample in a study of T cell responses to AZD1222 COVID-19 vaccine. Sequencing was performed with immunoSEQ multiplex PCR; in TCRdb, only in-frame clones are kept and a portion is missing. The sample contains around 110,000 clones, roughly 93% of which appear only once. Sequenced material: peripheral blood, taken on day 0 of AZD1222 vaccination. The source is an adult in good health.

This sequence joins TRBV9 and TRBJ1-2, with TRBD1 as a possible D gene (6 bases). Germline CDR1 SGDLS, CDR2 YYNGEE. Trimming removed 7 bases from V and 8 bases from J, with 15 bases in between. The CDR3 has 12 amino acids. The CDR3 here is CASEGTSGGYTF. CDR3 nucleotides: TGTGCCAGCGAGGGGACAAGTGGCGGCTACACCTTC.

The rearrangement links TRBV7-9 to TRBJ1-1; 8 positions match TRBD1. The CDR3 consists of 14 residues. Looked up from germline, CDR1 is SEHNR and CDR2 is FQNEAQ (reference sequence). J was trimmed by 4 bases and V by 2 bases; bases with no gene match: 3. CDR3 sequence: CASSLIQGATEAFF. CDR3 nucleotide sequence: TGTGCCAGCAGCTTAATTCAGGGGGCCACTGAAGCTTTCTTT. Supplemented by reference TRBV7-9 and TRBJ1-1, the full variable domain reads DTGVSQNPRHKITKRGQNVTFRCDPISEHNRLYWYRQTLGQGPEFLTYFQNEAQLEKSRLLSDRFSAERPKGSFSTLEIQRTEQGDSAMYLCASSLIQGATEAFFGQGTRLTVV.

The rearrangement links TRBV7-9 to TRBJ2-2, with 7 bases identical to TRBD2. Losses at the gene ends were 8 bases for V and 4 bases for J; bases not matched to a gene: 10. The CDR3 has 15 residues. Germline CDR1 is SEHNR and CDR2 is FQNEAQ (reference sequence). The CDR3 region has the DNA TGTGCCAGCTGCGGGGGAAAGCTAGTCACCGGGGAGCTGTTTTTT. It codes for CASCGGKLVTGELFF.

V is TRBV19 and J is TRBJ2-3; 8 bases agree with TRBD1. Trimming cost V 6 bases and J 2 bases; bases outside gene matches: 4. Germline lookup yields CDR1 LNHDA and CDR2 SQIVND (reference sequence). The CDR3 totals 14 residues. CDR3 residues: CASSDRGSTDTQYF. Written as DNA, the CDR3 is TGTGCCAGTAGCGACAGGGGATCCACAGATACGCAGTATTTT.

The V gene is TRBV10-1, the J gene TRBJ2-1, with D hard to call. From germline, CDR1 is WNHNN and CDR2 SYGVQD (reference sequence). Trimming cost V 0 bases and J 7 bases, with 19 bases left between them. CDR3 length equals 17 residues. CDR3 DNA: TGCGCCAGCAGTGAGTCTGGGTACGCCTCCTCGCGGAATGAGCAGTTCTTC. Protein product: CASSESGYASSRNEQFF.

The CDR3 DNA follows: TGTGCCAGCAGTGAAGTCGGGGTGAACACTGAAGCTTTCTTT. This encodes CASSEVGVNTEAFF. The chain combines TRBV25-1 with TRBJ1-1; D is uncertain. Germline V gene data show CDR1 as MGHDK and CDR2 as SYGVNS. The CDR3 totals 14 residues. The V gene lost 2 bases and the J gene lost 0 bases, with 7 bases spanning the gap.

This chain uses TRBV28 with TRBJ1-1; tentative D call: TRBD1 (5 bases). V lost 7 bases, J lost 6 bases, and 15 bases lay in between. The length of the CDR3 is 13 residues. CDR1 MDHEN and CDR2 SYDVKM come from the germline V gene. The DNA for the CDR3 is TGTGCCAGCACCGAGTGGGGACTTGCTGAAGCTTTCTTT. This translates into CASTEWGLAEAFF.

This chain connects TRBV19 to TRBJ1-6; 9 nucleotides line up with TRBD1. The germline V gene has CDR1 LNHDA and CDR2 SQIVND (reference sequence). V was clipped by 10 bases and J by 10 bases; unmatched bases: 8. There are 13 residues in the CDR3. CDR3 residues: CAIGTGHSSPLHF. The CDR3 bases are TGTGCCATCGGGACAGGGCATTCCTCACCCCTCCACTTT.

V usage is TRBV7-9 and J usage is TRBJ2-1; D gene uncertain. This CDR3 spans 15 amino acids. V was shortened by 0 bases and J by 0 bases, with 6 bases between the two germline ends. The germline gives CDR1 SEHNR, CDR2 FQNEAQ (reference sequence). CDR3 in DNA: TGTGCCAGCAGCTTAGCCTTAACCTCCTACAATGAGCAGTTCTTC. This encodes CASSLALTSYNEQFF.

V gene TRBV5-1 combines with J gene TRBJ1-3, with unresolved D. V lost 6 bases and J lost 1, with 8 bases in between. In germline, CDR1 is SGHRS, CDR2 YFSETQ. This CDR3 comprises 13 residues. CDR3 sequence: CASKVGSGNTIYF. In DNA, the CDR3 is TGCGCCAGCAAAGTGGGTTCTGGAAACACCATATATTTT. Supplemented by reference TRBV5-1 and TRBJ1-3, the full variable domain reads KAGVTQTPRYLIKTRGQQVTLSCSPISGHRSVSWYQQTPGQGLQFLFEYFSETQRNKGNFPGRFSGRQFSNSRSEMNVSTLELGDSALYLCASKVGSGNTIYFGEGSWLTVV.

The chain combines TRBV6-5 with TRBJ1-4, with 8 bases lining up with TRBD1. V shed 5 bases and J 8 bases; nucleotides not matched to a gene: 1. Germline values: CDR1 MNHEY, CDR2 SVGAGI. The CDR3 contains 12 residues. The CDR3 DNA sequence: TGTGCCAGCAGTCGGGACAGGGAAAAACTGTTTTTT. It is translated as CASSRDREKLFF.

V and J are TRBV2 and TRBJ1-6; D possibly corresponds to TRBD1 (6 bases). With 5 bases removed from V and 7 bases from J, the gap between germline ends came to 12 bases. This CDR3 has 14 residues. CDR1 and CDR2 (germline): SNHLY, FYNNEI. This CDR3 reads CASSSQTGNSPLHF. For the CDR3, the DNA is TGTGCCAGCAGTTCCCAGACAGGAAATTCACCCCTCCACTTT.

The V and J genes are TRBV30 and TRBJ2-3; tentatively, D is TRBD1 or TRBD2 (5 bases each). Trimming removed 0 bases at V and 14 bases at J, with 12 bases between. The CDR3 length is 11 residues. The germline V gene encodes CDR1 GTSNPN and CDR2 SVGIG (reference sequence). This chain's CDR3 is CAWSVFGTRYF. The CDR3 DNA sequence: TGTGCCTGGAGTGTATTCGGGACCAGGTATTTT.

The chain carries TRBV29-1 and TRBJ2-7; D ambiguous. The CDR3 consists of 16 residues. CDR1 SQVTM and CDR2 ANQGSEA come from the germline V gene. CDR3 residues: CRGRRHCKFRPYEQYF. CDR3 DNA: TGCAGGGGAAGAAGGCACTGCAAATTTCGACCCTACGAGCAGTACTTC.

The chain recombines TRBV11-2 with TRBJ2-7; 7 bases are shared with TRBD2. The CDR3 length is 15 residues. The germline V gene has CDR1 SGHAT and CDR2 FQNNGV. Germline trimming cut 1 base from V and 5 bases from J; bases unmatched to any gene: 8. CDR3 residues: CASSLGIGGRDEQYF. The CDR3, as DNA: TGTGCCAGCAGCTTAGGTATCGGGGGGAGAGACGAGCAGTACTTC.

This chain connects TRBV4-1 to TRBJ1-1, with D unclear. Germline V CDR1 and CDR2: MGHRA, YSYEKL. Trimming took off 1 base at V and 3 bases at J, with 9 bases between the two ends. The length of the CDR3 is 14 residues. As DNA, the CDR3 is TGCGCCAGCAGCCAAGTGGGTTGGGACACTGAAGCTTTCTTT. Amino acids: CASSQVGWDTEAFF.

The chain employs TRBV28 and TRBJ1-1, with D unresolved. V lost 3 bases and J lost 0, with 11 bases in between. The CDR3 is 15 amino acids. Looked up from germline, CDR1 is MDHEN and CDR2 is SYDVKM. CDR3 sequence reads: CASSFRRTLNTEAFF. The CDR3 DNA sequence: TGTGCCAGCAGTTTTCGTAGGACTTTGAACACTGAAGCTTTCTTT.

This rearrangement joins TRBV19 to TRBJ2-1; possibly TRBD2 for D (6 bases). The CDR3 length is 14 residues. V was clipped by 3 bases and J by 7 bases, with 13 bases between them. CDR1 and CDR2 (germline): LNHDA, SQIVND (reference sequence). The CDR3 nucleotides read TGTGCCAGTAGTATTGAGGCGGGGCCAAATGAGCAGTTCTTC. This gives the protein CASSIEAGPNEQFF.

This clone was recorded only once. The chain combines TRBV7-9 with TRBJ1-1; possibly TRBD1 for D (5 bases). The CDR3 loop spans 17 amino acids. CDR1 is SEHNR and CDR2 is FQNEAQ in the germline V gene (reference sequence). V lost 2 bases and J 1 base, leaving 17 bases between the germline ends. The CDR3 DNA follows: TGTGCCAGCAGCTTAACAGGCGGTACTAAGGGGAACACTGAAGCTTTCTTT. This translates into CASSLTGGTKGNTEAFF.

V and J are TRBV2 and TRBJ2-7; D gene uncertain. The length of the CDR3 is 12 residues. The V and J ends lost 6 bases and 6 bases respectively, with 12 bases between them. Germline lookup yields CDR1 SNHLY and CDR2 FYNNEI. CDR3: CASRIQGAEQYF. CDR3 DNA sequence: TGTGCCAGCAGGATCCAAGGAGCCGAGCAGTACTTC.

The gene calls are TRBV7-9 and TRBJ2-5, with TRBD1 matching 8 bases. The CDR3 covers 16 residues. After removal of 2 bases from V and 2 bases from J, the junction contained 7 bases not matched to a gene. From germline, CDR1 is SEHNR and CDR2 FQNEAQ (reference sequence). The CDR3 reads CASSLSGDRRQETQYF. CDR3 sequence (DNA): TGTGCCAGCAGCTTATCAGGGGACAGGCGACAAGAGACCCAGTACTTC.

The chain joins TRBV6-5 to TRBJ1-4; weak D call: TRBD1 (6 bases). V was trimmed by 7 bases and J by 8 bases, leaving 17 bases between them. Germline CDR1 and CDR2: MNHEY and SVGAGI. This CDR3 spans 14 amino acids. Here the CDR3 reads CASTDRRNSEKLFF. CDR3 DNA: TGTGCCAGCACCGACAGGAGGAATTCGGAAAAACTGTTTTTT.

The V call is TRBV5-4, the J call TRBJ2-1; 10 bases agree with TRBD1. CDR1 is SGHNT, CDR2 YYREEE, per germline (reference sequence). The length of the CDR3 is 16 residues. J gave up 2 bases and V 0 bases, and 2 bases lay outside the gene matches. CDR3 sequence: CASSLVTGGPYNEQFF. Here the CDR3 DNA reads TGTGCCAGCAGCTTGGTGACAGGGGGCCCCTACAATGAGCAGTTCTTC. The full variable domain, completed using reference TRBV5-4 and TRBJ2-1, is ETGVTQSPTHLIKTRGQQVTLRCSSQSGHNTVSWYQQALGQGPQFIFQYYREEENGRGNFPPRFSGLQFPNYSSELNVNALELDDSALYLCASSLVTGGPYNEQFFGPGTRLTVL.

Only a few counts were recorded for this clone. This rearrangement joins TRBV12-5 to TRBJ1-4; 7 bases agree with TRBD1. V lost 3 bases and J lost 7; bases outside the gene matches: 8. Germline V gives CDR1 LGHNT, CDR2 FRNRAP. The CDR3 totals 15 residues. Here the CDR3 reads CASGFLGTVREKLFF. CDR3 nucleotides: TGTGCTAGTGGTTTCCTAGGGACAGTCCGTGAAAAACTGTTTTTT.

The chain uses TRBV7-8 and TRBJ1-3; 8 bases align to TRBD1. The CDR3 covers 16 residues. Germline loops: CDR1 SGHVS, CDR2 FQNEAQ. J lost 4 bases, V lost 1 base, and 6 bases had no gene match. The CDR3 is CASSLVGQVVGNTIYF. As DNA, the CDR3 is TGTGCCAGCAGCTTAGTGGGACAGGTTGTAGGAAACACCATATATTTT.

In its sample, this clone was seen a few times. This chain uses TRBV30 with TRBJ1-2; 9 bases line up with TRBD1. Germline CDR1 is GTSNPN and CDR2 is SVGIG (reference sequence). V lost 2 bases to trimming and J lost 4 bases; unmatched junction nucleotides: 5. The CDR3 runs 14 residues. The CDR3 here is CAWSKTGGIYGYTF. CDR3 DNA sequence: TGTGCCTGGAGTAAGACAGGGGGTATCTATGGCTACACCTTC.

The J gene is TRBJ1-1, the V gene TRBV29-1; D remains unclear. This CDR3 has 15 amino acids. CDR1 SQVTM and CDR2 ANQGSEA come from the germline V gene. Trimming took off 0 bases at V and 2 bases at J, with 13 bases between the two ends. CDR3 nucleotides: TGCAGCGTTGAAGATTGGGAGGGCCCAAACACTGAAGCTTTCTTT. Its translation is CSVEDWEGPNTEAFF.

The genes are TRBV29-1 and TRBJ1-1; D uncertain. The CDR3 has 13 amino acids. The V and J ends lost 3 bases and 5 bases respectively, with 13 bases between them. From germline, CDR1 is SQVTM and CDR2 ANQGSEA. The CDR3 loop is CSVDSGYGTEAFF. CDR3 nucleotides: TGCAGCGTTGATTCGGGATACGGGACTGAAGCTTTCTTT.

V is TRBV30 and J is TRBJ2-7, with unresolved D. CDR1 is GTSNPN, CDR2 SVGIG, per germline (reference sequence). CDR3 length: 14 amino acids. The ends were cut back, 3 bases at V and 2 bases at J, with 14 bases in the middle. The CDR3 nucleotides are TGTGCCTGGAGCCTCGGGCAGAACCCCTACGAGCAGTACTTC. Its protein is CAWSLGQNPYEQYF.

The chain links TRBV5-1 to TRBJ2-2; D gene ambiguous. Per the germline V gene, CDR1 is SGHRS and CDR2 is YFSETQ. This CDR3 has 14 residues. Trimming removed 2 bases from V and 3 bases from J, with 8 bases in between. CDR3 DNA sequence: TGCGCCAGCAGCTTAATTAGAGACACCGGGGAGCTGTTTTTT. This gives the protein CASSLIRDTGELFF.